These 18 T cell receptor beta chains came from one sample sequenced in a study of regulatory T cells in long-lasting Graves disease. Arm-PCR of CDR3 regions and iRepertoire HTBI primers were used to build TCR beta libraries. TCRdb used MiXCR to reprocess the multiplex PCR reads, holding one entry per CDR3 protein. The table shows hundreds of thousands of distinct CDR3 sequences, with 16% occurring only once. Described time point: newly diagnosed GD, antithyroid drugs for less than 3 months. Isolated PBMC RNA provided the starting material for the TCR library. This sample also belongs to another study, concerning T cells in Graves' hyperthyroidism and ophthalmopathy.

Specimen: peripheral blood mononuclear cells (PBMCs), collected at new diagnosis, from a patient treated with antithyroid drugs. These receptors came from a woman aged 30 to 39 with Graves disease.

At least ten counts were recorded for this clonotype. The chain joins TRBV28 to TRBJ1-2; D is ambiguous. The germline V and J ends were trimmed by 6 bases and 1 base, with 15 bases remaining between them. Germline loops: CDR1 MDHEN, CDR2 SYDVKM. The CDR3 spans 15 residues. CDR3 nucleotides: TGTGCCAGCAGGTCCGGGTCTCTTCTTAACTATGGCTACACCTTC. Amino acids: CASRSGSLLNYGYTF.

In DNA form, the CDR3 reads TGTGCCTGGAGTAACCGGGGCCTGAGGAATTCACCCCTCCACTTT. It specifies CAWSNRGLRNSPLHF. The chain recombines TRBV30 with TRBJ1-6, with D possibly TRBD1 on 5 matching bases. Germline loops: CDR1 GTSNPN, CDR2 SVGIG (reference sequence). This CDR3 contains 15 residues. The V end lost 2 bases, the J end lost 7 bases, and 15 bases lay between the germline ends. The full variable domain, completed using reference TRBV30 and TRBJ1-6, is SQTIHQWPATLVQPVGSPLSLECTVEGTSNPNLYWYRQAAGRGLQLLFYSVGIGQISSEVPQNLSASRPQDRQFILSSKKLLLSDSGFYLCAWSNRGLRNSPLHFGNGTRLTVT.

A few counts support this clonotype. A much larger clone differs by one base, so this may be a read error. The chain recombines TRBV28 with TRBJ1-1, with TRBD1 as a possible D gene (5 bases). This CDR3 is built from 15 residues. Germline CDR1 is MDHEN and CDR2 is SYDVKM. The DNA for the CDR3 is TGTGTCAGCAGTTCGGCTTCAGGGATGAACACTGAAGCTTTCTTT. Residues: CVSSSASGMNTEAFF.

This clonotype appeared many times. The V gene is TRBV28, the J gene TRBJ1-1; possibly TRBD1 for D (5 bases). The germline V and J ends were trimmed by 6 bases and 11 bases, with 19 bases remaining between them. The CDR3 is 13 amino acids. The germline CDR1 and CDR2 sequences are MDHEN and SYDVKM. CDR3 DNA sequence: TGTGCCAGCAGCCACCGACCGGGACGGTGGGCTTTCTTT. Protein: CASSHRPGRWAFF.

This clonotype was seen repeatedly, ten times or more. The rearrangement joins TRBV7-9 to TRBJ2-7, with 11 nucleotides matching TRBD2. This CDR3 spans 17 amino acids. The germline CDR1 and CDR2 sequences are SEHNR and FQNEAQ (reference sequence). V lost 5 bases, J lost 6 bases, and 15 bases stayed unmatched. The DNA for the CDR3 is TGTGCCAGCAGCCCAGACGGTAGCGGGAGGGTTGTCGGCGAGCAGTACTTC. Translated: CASSPDGSGRVVGEQYF.

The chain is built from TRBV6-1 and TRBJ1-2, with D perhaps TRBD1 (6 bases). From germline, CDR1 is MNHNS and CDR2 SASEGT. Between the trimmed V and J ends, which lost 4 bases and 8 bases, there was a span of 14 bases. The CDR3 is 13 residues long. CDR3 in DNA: TGTGCCAGCAGTGTAACAGGGTGGTCAGGCTACACCTTC. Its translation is CASSVTGWSGYTF.

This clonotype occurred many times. In DNA, the CDR3 is TGCGCCAGCAGCTTAACCGCAGGGTTGGATACGCAGTATTTT. Translated: CASSLTAGLDTQYF. The J gene is TRBJ2-3, the V gene TRBV5-1; a possible D gene is TRBD1 (5 bases). CDR3 length: 14 residues. Germline V gives CDR1 SGHRS, CDR2 YFSETQ. Deletions cut 2 bases from V and 6 bases from J, with 13 bases between.

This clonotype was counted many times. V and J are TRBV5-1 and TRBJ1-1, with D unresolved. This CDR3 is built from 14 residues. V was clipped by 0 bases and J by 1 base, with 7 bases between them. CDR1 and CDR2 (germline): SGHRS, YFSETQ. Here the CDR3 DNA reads TGCGCCAGCAGCTTGGAGACATCGAACACTGAAGCTTTCTTT. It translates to CASSLETSNTEAFF.

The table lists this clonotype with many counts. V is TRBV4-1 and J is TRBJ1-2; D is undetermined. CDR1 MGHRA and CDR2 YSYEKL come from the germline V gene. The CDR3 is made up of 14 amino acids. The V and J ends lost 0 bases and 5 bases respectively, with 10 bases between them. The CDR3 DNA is TGCGCCAGCAGCCAAGAAGGGTCGAGGTATGGCTACACCTTC. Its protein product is CASSQEGSRYGYTF.

Here the CDR3 DNA reads TGCAGCGTTGACGGGGTGGGGTCCTACAATGAGCAGTTCTTC. Protein product: CSVDGVGSYNEQFF. The V call is TRBV29-1, the J call TRBJ2-1; tentative D call: TRBD2 (5 bases). Trimming removed 3 bases from V and 1 base from J, with 10 bases in between. Germline-derived CDR1 and CDR2 are SQVTM and ANQGSEA. The CDR3 extends over 14 amino acids.

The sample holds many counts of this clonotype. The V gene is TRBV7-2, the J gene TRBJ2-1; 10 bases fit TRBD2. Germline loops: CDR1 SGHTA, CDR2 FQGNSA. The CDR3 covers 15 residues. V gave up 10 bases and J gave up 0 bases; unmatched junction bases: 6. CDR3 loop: CATHRTSGSYNEQFF. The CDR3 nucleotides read TGTGCCACCCATAGGACTAGCGGCTCCTACAATGAGCAGTTCTTC.

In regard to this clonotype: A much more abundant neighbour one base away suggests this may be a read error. The CDR3: CSVGEVYSSSKQYF. Written as DNA, the CDR3 is TGCAGCGTTGGTGAAGTCTACTCCTCCTCCAAGCAGTACTTC. The chain employs TRBV29-1 and TRBJ2-7; D gene uncertain. V lost 4 bases and J lost 8, with 21 bases in between. Germline CDR1 reads SQVTM; CDR2 reads ANQGSEA. The CDR3 is made up of 14 amino acids.

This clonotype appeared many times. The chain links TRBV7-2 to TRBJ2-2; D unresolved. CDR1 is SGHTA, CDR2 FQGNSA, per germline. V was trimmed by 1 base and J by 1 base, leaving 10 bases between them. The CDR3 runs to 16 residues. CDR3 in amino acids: CASSLVSLGNTGELFF. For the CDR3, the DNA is TGTGCCAGCAGCTTAGTCAGCCTCGGGAACACCGGGGAGCTGTTTTTT.

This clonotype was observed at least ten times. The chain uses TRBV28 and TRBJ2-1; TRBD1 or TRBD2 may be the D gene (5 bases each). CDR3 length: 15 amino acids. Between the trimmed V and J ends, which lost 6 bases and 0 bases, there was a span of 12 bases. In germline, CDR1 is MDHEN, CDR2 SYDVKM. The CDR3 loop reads CASRGTDLSYNEQFF. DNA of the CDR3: TGTGCCAGCAGGGGGACGGACCTCTCCTACAATGAGCAGTTCTTC.

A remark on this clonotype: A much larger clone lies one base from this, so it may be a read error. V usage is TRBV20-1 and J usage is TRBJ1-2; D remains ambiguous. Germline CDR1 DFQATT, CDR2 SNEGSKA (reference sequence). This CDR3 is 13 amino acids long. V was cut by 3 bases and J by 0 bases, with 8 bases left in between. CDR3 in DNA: TGCAGTGCTAGCGGGGAAGCTAACTATGGCTACACCTTC. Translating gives CSASGEANYGYTF.

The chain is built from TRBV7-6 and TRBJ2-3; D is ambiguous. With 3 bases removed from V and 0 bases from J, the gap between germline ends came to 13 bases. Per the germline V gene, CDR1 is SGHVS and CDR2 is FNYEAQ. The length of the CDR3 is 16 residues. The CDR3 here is CASSFILSGSTDTQYF. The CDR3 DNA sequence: TGTGCCAGCAGCTTCATTTTATCAGGTAGCACAGATACGCAGTATTTT.

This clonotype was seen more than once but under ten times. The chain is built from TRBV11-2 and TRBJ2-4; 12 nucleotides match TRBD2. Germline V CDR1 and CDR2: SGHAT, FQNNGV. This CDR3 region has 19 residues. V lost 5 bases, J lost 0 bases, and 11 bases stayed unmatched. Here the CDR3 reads CASSATSGRNFRAKNIQYF. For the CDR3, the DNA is TGTGCCAGCAGCGCAACTAGCGGGAGGAATTTTAGAGCCAAAAACATTCAGTACTTC.

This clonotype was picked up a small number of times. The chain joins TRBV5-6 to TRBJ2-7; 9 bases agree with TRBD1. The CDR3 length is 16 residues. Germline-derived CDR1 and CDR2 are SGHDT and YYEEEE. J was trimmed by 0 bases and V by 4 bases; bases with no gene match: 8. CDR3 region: CASSGRTGALSYEQYF. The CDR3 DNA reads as TGTGCCAGCAGCGGACGGACAGGGGCTCTCTCCTACGAGCAGTACTTC.